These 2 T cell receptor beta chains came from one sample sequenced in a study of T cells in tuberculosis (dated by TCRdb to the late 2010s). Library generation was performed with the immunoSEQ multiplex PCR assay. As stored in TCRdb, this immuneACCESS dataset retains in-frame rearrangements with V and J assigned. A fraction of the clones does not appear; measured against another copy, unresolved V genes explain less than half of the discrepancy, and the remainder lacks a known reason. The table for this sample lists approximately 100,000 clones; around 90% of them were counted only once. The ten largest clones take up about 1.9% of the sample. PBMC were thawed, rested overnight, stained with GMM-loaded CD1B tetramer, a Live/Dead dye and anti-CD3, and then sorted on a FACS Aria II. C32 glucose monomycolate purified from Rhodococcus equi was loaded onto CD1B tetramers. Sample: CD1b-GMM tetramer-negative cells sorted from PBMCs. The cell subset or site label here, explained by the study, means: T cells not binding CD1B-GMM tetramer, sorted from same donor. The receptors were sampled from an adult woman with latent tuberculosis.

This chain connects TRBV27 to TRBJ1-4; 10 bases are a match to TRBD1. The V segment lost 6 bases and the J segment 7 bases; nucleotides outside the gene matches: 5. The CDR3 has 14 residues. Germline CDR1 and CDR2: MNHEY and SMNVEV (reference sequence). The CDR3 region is CASRRQGAREKLFF. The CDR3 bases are TGTGCCAGCAGGCGACAGGGGGCGCGTGAAAAACTGTTTTTT.

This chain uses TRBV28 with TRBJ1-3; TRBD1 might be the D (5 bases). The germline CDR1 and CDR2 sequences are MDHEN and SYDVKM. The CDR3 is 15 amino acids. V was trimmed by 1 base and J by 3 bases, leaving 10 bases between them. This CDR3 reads CASSLSGPSGNTIYF. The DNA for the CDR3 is TGTGCCAGCAGTTTATCAGGGCCAAGTGGAAACACCATATATTTT.